This TCR beta chain was sequenced for a study of blood T cell repertoires in COVID-19. Study summary: Spain, Italy and the United States supplied samples that represented acute and convalescent COVID-19. PBMCs, B-cell-depleted T cells, or T cells were the source of the cDNA or gDNA that made up the material.

Authors' analysis steps: By means of reference gene primer amplification, nucleated cell counts were estimated. The protocol was immunoSEQ multiplex PCR, while the TCRdb copy is restricted to in-frame clones and leaves out a portion. Clone size and V and J calls were adopted from that table, with D and trimming inferred from the DNA. The sample records 55,000 to 80,000 clones, 85% to 90% being singletons. From germline, CDR1 is KGHSH and CDR2 LQKENI. V shed 0 bases and J shed 8 bases, with 13 bases lying between them. The CDR3 loop spans 14 amino acids. V gene TRBV18 combines with J gene TRBJ1-2; possibly TRBD1 for D (6 bases). The specimen was peripheral blood. The origin of this receptor is a man between 70 and 80 years old with acute or convalescent COVID-19. CDR3 in DNA: TGTGCCAGCTCACCACCGGGGACACTTCAGGGCTACACCTTC. As protein: CASSPPGTLQGYTF.